This is a list of T cell receptor beta chains from one sample in a study of T cells in Graves' hyperthyroidism and ophthalmopathy. One entry per CDR3 protein results from TCRdb running MiXCR on the multiplex PCR reads. The data contain about 720,000 distinct CDR3 sequences, roughly 15% of them singletons. Specimen: blood. The receptors originated from a man aged 18 to 29 with Graves' hyperthyroidism. Both conserved end residues are part of each CDR3. Expanded clones are given a class, and other clones once, few, many or no size at all.

TRBV10-3,NA,CARSRDLNNEQFF
TRBV7-8,many,CASSRDRGFEQYF
TRBV19,NA,CASSRDNYYGYTF
TRBV9,NA,CASTRVAGDNEQFF
TRBV19,NA,CASSGTGIVYEQYF
TRBV20-1,NA,CSAIGDSTYEQYF
TRBV11-3,few,CASSLAGQGGYNEQFF
TRBV11-2,NA,CASSLEDGNEQFF
TRBV20-1,many,CSAMSGYEQYF
TRBV28,many,CASSPPGQGLSGANVLTF
TRBV3-1,NA,CASSPRGGDNSPLHF
TRBV2,many,CASSELGTAISYEQYF
TRBV29-1,many,CSVVSGTGVSYEQYF
TRBV19,few,CASSRKGSGANVLTF
TRBV7-2,NA,CASSLVAGGGNEQYF
TRBV7-2,NA,CASSFGVFEKLFF
TRBV18,many,CASSPWQGASGEQYF
TRBV29-1,NA,CSVSAGTVNEQFF
TRBV28,many,CASSLWQGPTYEQYF
TRBV4-1,NA,CASSQDQRVETQYF
TRBV5-1,NA,CASSSGQVHETQYF
TRBV4-1,NA,CASSQRQELAYNEQFF
TRBV7-6,few,CASSGGVPDTQYF
TRBV3-1,many,CASSHQLAGVTDTQYF
TRBV5-5,many,CASSAGLLRDEQFF
TRBV5-1,many,CASSFRADYTDTQYF
TRBV28,many,CASSQQGFGRYGYTF
TRBV24-1,many,CATSASRRANTGELFF
TRBV20-1,few,CSGAGRMNTEAFF
TRBV6-5,many,CASSYGLSEAFF
TRBV7-2,NA,CASSFTGVGEQFF
TRBV2,many,CASGGQGNTEAFF
TRBV20-1,many,CSARLGDTDTQYF
TRBV12-3/TRBV12-4,many,CASRSVGETQYF
TRBV30,many,CAWSRDRGREQYF
TRBV28,many,CASSPTGRGDQPQHF
TRBV20-1,NA,CSASTIDEQYF
TRBV11-3,NA,CASSPLAGDTQYF
TRBV14,NA,CASSNRLAGGPGTDTQYF
TRBV10-3,NA,CARMADNGYGNTF
TRBV4-3,few,CASSQEGRRSYEQYF
TRBV7-9,many,CASSLGQGFDGYTF
TRBV7-6,many,CASSLVQRGSTDTQYF
TRBV19,NA,CASSSRPTVYSNQPQHF
TRBV12-3/TRBV12-4,many,CASSLAGTKYEQYF
TRBV29-1,few,CSVETGLGGKQYF
TRBV20-1,few,CSAPLEGDTYEQYF
TRBV9,many,CASSVGVGAWQPQHF
TRBV20-1,NA,CSARDFWAGGPNEQYF
TRBV6-5,NA,CASSSPRGGLTGELFF